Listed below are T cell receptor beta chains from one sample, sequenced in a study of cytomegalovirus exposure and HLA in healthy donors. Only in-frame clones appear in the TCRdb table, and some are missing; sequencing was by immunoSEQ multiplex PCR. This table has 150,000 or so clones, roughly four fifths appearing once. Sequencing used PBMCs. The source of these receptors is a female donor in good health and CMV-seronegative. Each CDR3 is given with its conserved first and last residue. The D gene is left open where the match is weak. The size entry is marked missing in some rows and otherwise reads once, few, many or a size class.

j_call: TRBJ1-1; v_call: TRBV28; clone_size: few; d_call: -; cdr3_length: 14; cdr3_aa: CASSLEGRVTEAFF; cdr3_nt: TGTGCCAGCAGTTTGGAGGGGCGGGTCACTGAAGCTTTCTTT
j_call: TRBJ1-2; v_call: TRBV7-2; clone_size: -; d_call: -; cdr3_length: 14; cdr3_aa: CASSLEGRHYGYTF; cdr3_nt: TGTGCCAGCAGCTTAGAAGGGAGGCACTATGGCTACACCTTC
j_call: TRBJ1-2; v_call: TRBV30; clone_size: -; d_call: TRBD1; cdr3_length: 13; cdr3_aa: CAWSVGAGGGYTF; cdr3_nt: TGTGCCTGGAGTGTAGGGGCAGGGGGAGGCTACACCTTC
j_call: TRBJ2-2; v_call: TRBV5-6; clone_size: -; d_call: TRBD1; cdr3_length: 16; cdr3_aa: CASRRTGQDTSGELFF; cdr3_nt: TGTGCCAGCCGACGAACGGGACAGGACACCTCCGGGGAGCTGTTTTTT
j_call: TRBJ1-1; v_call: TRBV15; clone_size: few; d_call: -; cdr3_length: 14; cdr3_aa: CATSINRENTEAFF; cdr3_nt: TGTGCCACCAGCATTAACAGGGAGAACACTGAAGCTTTCTTT
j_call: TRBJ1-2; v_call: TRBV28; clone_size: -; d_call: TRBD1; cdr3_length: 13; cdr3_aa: CASSTGDSYGYTF; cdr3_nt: TGTGCCAGCAGTACAGGGGACTCCTATGGCTACACCTTC
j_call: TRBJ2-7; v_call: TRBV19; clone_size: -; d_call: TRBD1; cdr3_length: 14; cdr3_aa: CATSHRQGPYEQYF; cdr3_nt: TGTGCCACCTCCCACCGACAGGGACCCTACGAGCAGTACTTC
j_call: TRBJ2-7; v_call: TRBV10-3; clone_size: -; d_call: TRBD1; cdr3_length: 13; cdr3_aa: CAISGQGAYEQYF; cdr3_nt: TGTGCCATCAGTGGACAGGGGGCCTACGAGCAGTACTTC
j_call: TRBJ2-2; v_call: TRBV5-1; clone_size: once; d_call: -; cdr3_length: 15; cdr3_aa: CASSGGHRNTGELFF; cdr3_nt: TGCGCCAGCAGCGGCGGACACCGTAACACCGGGGAGCTGTTTTTT
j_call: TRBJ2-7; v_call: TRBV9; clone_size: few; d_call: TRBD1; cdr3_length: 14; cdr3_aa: CASSLGGTGREQYF; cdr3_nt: TGTGCCAGCAGCTTAGGGGGGACAGGCCGCGAGCAGTACTTC
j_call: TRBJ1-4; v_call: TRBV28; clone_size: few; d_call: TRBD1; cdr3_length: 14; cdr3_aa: CASSLGDRVEKLFF; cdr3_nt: TGTGCCAGCAGTTTAGGGGACAGGGTTGAAAAACTGTTTTTT
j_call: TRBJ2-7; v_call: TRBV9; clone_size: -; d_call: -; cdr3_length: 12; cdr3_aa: CASSVQGFEQYF; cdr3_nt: TGTGCCAGCAGCGTACAGGGTTTCGAGCAGTACTTC
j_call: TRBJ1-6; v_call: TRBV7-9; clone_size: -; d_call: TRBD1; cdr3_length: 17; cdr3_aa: CASSDSNDRGRDSPLHF; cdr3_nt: TGTGCCAGCAGCGATTCTAACGACAGGGGAAGGGATTCACCCCTCCACTTT
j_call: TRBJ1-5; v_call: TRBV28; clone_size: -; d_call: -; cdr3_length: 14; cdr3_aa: CASWHKYSNQPQHF; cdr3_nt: TGTGCCAGCTGGCACAAGTATAGCAATCAGCCCCAGCATTTT
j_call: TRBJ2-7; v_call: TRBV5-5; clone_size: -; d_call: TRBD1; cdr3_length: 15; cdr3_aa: CASSFPGQGASEQYF; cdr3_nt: TGTGCCAGCAGCTTCCCGGGACAGGGGGCGTCGGAGCAGTACTTC
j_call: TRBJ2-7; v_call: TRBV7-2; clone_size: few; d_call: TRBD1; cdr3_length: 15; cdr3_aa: CASSLETGGVDEQYF; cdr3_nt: TGTGCCAGCAGCTTAGAGACAGGGGGGGTCGACGAGCAGTACTTC
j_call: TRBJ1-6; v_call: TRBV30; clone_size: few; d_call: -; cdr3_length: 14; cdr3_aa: CAWSVTGGNSPLHF; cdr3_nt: TGTGCCTGGAGTGTAACAGGTGGCAATTCACCCCTCCACTTT
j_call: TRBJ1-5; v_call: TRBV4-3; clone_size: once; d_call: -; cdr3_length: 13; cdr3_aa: CASSQVLNQPQHF; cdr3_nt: TGCGCCAGCAGCCAAGTTCTGAATCAGCCCCAGCATTTT
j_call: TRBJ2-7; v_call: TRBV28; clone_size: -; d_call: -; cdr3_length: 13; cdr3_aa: CASSLWRSYEQYF; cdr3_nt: TGTGCCAGCAGTTTATGGAGGAGTTACGAGCAGTACTTC
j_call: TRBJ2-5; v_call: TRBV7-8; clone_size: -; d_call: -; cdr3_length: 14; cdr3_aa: CAPGARGYQETQYF; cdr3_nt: TGTGCCCCAGGGGCTAGGGGGTACCAAGAGACCCAGTACTTC
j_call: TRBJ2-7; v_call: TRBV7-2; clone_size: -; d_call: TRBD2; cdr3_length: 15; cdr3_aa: CASSLKSDWGGGQYF; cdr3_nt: TGTGCCAGCAGCTTAAAAAGCGACTGGGGGGGAGGGCAGTACTTC
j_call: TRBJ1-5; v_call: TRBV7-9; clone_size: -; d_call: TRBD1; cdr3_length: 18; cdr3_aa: CASSRSGQGLASNQPQHF; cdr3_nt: TGTGCCAGCAGCCGATCGGGACAGGGGCTAGCTAGCAATCAGCCCCAGCATTTT
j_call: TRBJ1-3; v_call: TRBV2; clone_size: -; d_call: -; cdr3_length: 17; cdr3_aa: CASSEALQVSSGNTIYF; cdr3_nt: TGTGCCAGCAGTGAAGCCCTTCAGGTCAGCTCTGGAAACACCATATATTTT
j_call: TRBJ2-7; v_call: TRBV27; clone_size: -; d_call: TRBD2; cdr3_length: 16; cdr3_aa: CASRKSLAGSSYEQYF; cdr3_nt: TGTGCCAGCAGGAAATCATTAGCGGGGAGCTCCTACGAGCAGTACTTC
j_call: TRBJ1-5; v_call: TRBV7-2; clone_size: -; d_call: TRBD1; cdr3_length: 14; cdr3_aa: CASRSDRGFAPQHF; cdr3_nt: TGTGCCAGCAGATCGGACAGGGGATTTGCGCCCCAGCATTTT
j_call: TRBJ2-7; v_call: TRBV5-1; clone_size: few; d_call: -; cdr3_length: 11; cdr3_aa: CASSGTDGQYF; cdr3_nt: TGCGCCAGCAGCGGGACTGACGGGCAGTACTTC
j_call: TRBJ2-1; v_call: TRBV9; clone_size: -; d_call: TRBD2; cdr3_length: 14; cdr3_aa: CASSGTSVYNEQFF; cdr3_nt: TGTGCCAGCAGTGGGACTAGCGTCTACAATGAGCAGTTCTTC
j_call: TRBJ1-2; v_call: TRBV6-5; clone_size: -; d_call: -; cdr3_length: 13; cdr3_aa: CASSWGSIYGYTF; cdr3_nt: TGTGCCAGCAGTTGGGGCAGCATCTATGGCTACACCTTC
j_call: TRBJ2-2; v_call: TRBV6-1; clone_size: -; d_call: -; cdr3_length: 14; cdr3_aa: CASNHIWEAGELFF; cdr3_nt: TGTGCCAGCAACCATATCTGGGAGGCCGGGGAGCTGTTTTTT
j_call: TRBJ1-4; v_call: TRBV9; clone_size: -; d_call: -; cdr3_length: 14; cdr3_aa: CASSVGQGGEKLFF; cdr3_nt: TGTGCCAGCAGCGTCGGGCAGGGCGGCGAAAAACTGTTTTTT
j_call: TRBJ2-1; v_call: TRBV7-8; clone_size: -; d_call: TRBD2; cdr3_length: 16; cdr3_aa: CASSLTSRHAYNEQFF; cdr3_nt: TGTGCCAGCAGCTTGACTAGCCGTCACGCCTACAATGAGCAGTTCTTC
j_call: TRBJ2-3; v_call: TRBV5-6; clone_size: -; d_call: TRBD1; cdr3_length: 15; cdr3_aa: CASSYGTGSGDTQYF; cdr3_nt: TGTGCCAGCAGCTACGGGACAGGGAGTGGGGATACGCAGTATTTT
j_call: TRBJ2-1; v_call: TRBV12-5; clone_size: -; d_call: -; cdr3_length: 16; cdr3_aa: CASGPRAGSSYNEQFF; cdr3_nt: TGTGCTAGTGGTCCCCGGGCGGGAAGCTCCTACAATGAGCAGTTCTTC
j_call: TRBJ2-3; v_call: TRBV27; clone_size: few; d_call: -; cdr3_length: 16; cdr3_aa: CASRETGEGVTDTQYF; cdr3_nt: TGTGCCAGCAGAGAGACAGGGGAGGGTGTCACAGATACGCAGTATTTT
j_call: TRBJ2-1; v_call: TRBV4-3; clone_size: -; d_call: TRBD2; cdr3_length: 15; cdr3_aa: CASSRSSGRAREQFF; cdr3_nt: TGCGCCAGCAGCCGTTCTAGCGGGAGGGCCCGGGAGCAGTTCTTC
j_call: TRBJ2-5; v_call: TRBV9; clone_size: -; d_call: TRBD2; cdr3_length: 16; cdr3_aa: CASSVVSGGTQETQYF; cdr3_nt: TGTGCCAGCAGCGTAGTGAGCGGGGGGACCCAAGAGACCCAGTACTTC
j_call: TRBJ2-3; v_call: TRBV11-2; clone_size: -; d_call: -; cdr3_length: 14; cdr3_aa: CASSLGGGTDTQYF; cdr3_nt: TGTGCCAGCAGCTTAGGCGGGGGCACAGATACGCAGTATTTT
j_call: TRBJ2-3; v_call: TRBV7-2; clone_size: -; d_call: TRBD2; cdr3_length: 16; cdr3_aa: CASSRSSGRSTDTQYF; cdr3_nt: TGTGCCAGCAGCAGATCTAGCGGGAGAAGCACAGATACGCAGTATTTT
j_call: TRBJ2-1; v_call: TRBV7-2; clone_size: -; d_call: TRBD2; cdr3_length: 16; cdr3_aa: CASSLESGGALNEQFF; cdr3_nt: TGTGCCAGCAGCTTAGAAAGCGGGGGGGCCCTCAATGAGCAGTTCTTC
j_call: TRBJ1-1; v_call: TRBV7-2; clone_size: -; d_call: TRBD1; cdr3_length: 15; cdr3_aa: CASSSWTGLNTEAFF; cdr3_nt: TGTGCCAGCAGCTCTTGGACAGGTTTGAACACTGAAGCTTTCTTT
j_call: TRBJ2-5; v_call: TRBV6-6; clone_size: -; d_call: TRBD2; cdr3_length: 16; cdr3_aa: CASSSGLAGAQETQYF; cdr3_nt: TGTGCCAGCAGTTCCGGACTAGCGGGCGCCCAAGAGACCCAGTACTTC
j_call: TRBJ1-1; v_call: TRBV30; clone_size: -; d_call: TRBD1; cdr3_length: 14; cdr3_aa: CAWLTGAGNTEAFF; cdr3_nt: TGTGCCTGGTTAACAGGGGCGGGGAACACTGAAGCTTTCTTT
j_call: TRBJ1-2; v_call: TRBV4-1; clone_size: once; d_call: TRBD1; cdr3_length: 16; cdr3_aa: CASSPEGQGYSYGYTF; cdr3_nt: TGCGCCAGCAGCCCTGAAGGACAGGGGTACAGCTATGGCTACACCTTC
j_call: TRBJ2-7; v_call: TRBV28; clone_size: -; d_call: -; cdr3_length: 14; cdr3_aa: CASSYHPRRNEQYF; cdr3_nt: TGTGCCAGCAGTTACCACCCGAGGAGGAACGAGCAGTACTTC
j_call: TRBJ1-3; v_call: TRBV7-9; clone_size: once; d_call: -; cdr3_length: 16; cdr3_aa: CASSLAHAGRRDTIYF; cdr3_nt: TGTGCCAGCAGCTTAGCTCATGCAGGGAGGCGGGACACCATATATTTT
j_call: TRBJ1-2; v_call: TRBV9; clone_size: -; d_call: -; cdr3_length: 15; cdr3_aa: CASSRRGGSNYGYTF; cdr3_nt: TGTGCCAGCTCTCGAAGGGGGGGTTCTAACTATGGCTACACCTTC
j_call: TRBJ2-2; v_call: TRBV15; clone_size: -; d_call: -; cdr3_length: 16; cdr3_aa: CATSRVGASNTGELFF; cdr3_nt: TGTGCCACCAGCAGAGTCGGAGCTTCGAACACCGGGGAGCTGTTTTTT
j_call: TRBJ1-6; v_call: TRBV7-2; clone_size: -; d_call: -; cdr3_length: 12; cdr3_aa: CASSLTHSPLHF; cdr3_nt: TGTGCCAGCAGCTTGACACATTCACCCCTCCACTTT
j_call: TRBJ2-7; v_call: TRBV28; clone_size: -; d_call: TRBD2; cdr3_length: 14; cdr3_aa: CASSAGTSLYEQYF; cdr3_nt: TGTGCCAGCAGTGCGGGGACTAGCCTCTACGAGCAGTACTTC
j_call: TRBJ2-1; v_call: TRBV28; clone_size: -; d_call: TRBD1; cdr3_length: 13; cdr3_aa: CAGQPRTGGAQFF; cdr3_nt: TGTGCCGGCCAGCCCAGGACAGGGGGGGCTCAGTTCTTC